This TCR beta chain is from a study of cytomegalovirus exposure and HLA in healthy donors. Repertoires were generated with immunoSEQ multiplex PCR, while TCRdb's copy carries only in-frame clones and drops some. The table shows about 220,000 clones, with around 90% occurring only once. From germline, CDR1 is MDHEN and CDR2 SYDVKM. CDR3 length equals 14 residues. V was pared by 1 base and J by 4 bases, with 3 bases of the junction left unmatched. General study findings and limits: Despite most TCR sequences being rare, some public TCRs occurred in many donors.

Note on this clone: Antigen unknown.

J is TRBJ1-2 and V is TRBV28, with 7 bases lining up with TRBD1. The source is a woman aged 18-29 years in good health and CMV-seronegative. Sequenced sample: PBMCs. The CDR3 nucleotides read TGTGCCAGCAGTTTATCGGACAGGAGCTATGGCTACACCTTC. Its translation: CASSLSDRSYGYTF.